This is a list of T cell receptor beta chains from one sample in a study of T cell responses to AZD1222 COVID-19 vaccine. Assay used: immunoSEQ multiplex PCR; TCRdb lists only in-frame clones, some missing. The sample carries 90,000 to 150,000 clones, around 87% recorded once. Sample: peripheral blood, taken 28 days after the second AZD1222 dose. The receptor set was obtained from an adult who received the AZD1222 COVID-19 vaccine. Each CDR3 is given with its conserved first and last residue. D genes are given only for firm matches. Size tells how often a clone was seen (once, few, many) or the class of an expanded clone, and some rows leave it out.

j_gene	v_gene	abundance	d_gene	CDR3nt	CDR3aa
TRBJ2-5	TRBV5-4	once	.	TGTGCCAGCAGCTTATTTGGGCTAGAGACCCAGTACTTC	CASSLFGLETQYF
TRBJ2-5	TRBV7-9	once	.	TGTGCCAGCAGCTTAGAGCGATCCCGCCGAGAGACCCAGTACTTC	CASSLERSRRETQYF
TRBJ1-2	TRBV18	once	.	TGTGCCAGCTCACCCTCGGGGAGGAGAGAGGGCTACACCTTC	CASSPSGRREGYTF
TRBJ2-7	TRBV7-7	once	.	TGTGCCAGCAGCCCCTTCGCGGGGCCCCTAGAGAAGCAGTACTTC	CASSPFAGPLEKQYF
TRBJ2-7	TRBV2	.	.	TGTGCCAGCAGCCGGGACGCTTCCAGCTCCTACGAGCAGTACTTC	CASSRDASSSYEQYF
TRBJ2-3	TRBV11-2	once	TRBD2	TGTGCCAGCAGCTTAGATCTACTACTAGCGGGGCGCACAGATACGCAGTATTTT	CASSLDLLLAGRTDTQYF
TRBJ2-3	TRBV27	.	.	TGTGCCAGCAGTCCCCATGATCAGGCGCTACCAGATACGCAGTATTTT	CASSPHDQALPDTQYF
TRBJ2-1	TRBV11-2	.	TRBD2	TGTGCCAGCAGCTCCCAAACCCCTCTCAAGCGGGGGGGACACAATGAGCAGTTCTTC	CASSSQTPLKRGGHNEQFF
TRBJ2-3	TRBV24-1	.	.	TGTGCCATATCCGACAGGGAGGGCACAGATACGCAGTATTTT	CAISDREGTDTQYF
TRBJ1-5	TRBV6-5	.	TRBD1	TGTGCCAGCAGCGGCCAGGGGGCGGGTCAGCCCCAGCATTTT	CASSGQGAGQPQHF